Only one count was recorded for the clone carrying this T cell receptor (beta chain). Its antigen remains unknown. The entry originates in a study of T cell responses to AZD1222 COVID-19 vaccine. Study conclusions and caveats: Repertoire sampling happened only post peak T cell response.

Here immunoSEQ multiplex PCR was the method, and the copy in TCRdb shows in-frame clones only, minus some. The sample shows 130,000 to 150,000 clones, around 93% of them seen only once. V lost 4 bases, J lost 5 bases, and 15 bases lay in between. This CDR3 comprises 14 residues. CDR1 and CDR2 (germline): SGHRS, YFSETQ. This clonotype originated in an adult in good health. This chain uses TRBV5-1 with TRBJ2-5; weak D call: TRBD1 (6 bases). Material: peripheral blood, obtained on day 0 of AZD1222 vaccination. The CDR3 region has the DNA TGCGCCAGCAGCCAACTCAGGGGCAAGGAGACCCAGTACTTC. It encodes CASSQLRGKETQYF. Full variable domain (remainder filled in from reference TRBV5-1 and TRBJ2-5): KAGVTQTPRYLIKTRGQQVTLSCSPISGHRSVSWYQQTPGQGLQFLFEYFSETQRNKGNFPGRFSGRQFSNSRSEMNVSTLELGDSALYLCASSQLRGKETQYFGPGTRLLVL.